The T cell receptor (beta chain) under discussion was sequenced for a study of T cells after yellow fever vaccination. The wider study: Researchers used SMART-Seq v4 Ultra Low Input to prepare fractions that had low cell numbers. Notes on the study in general: It was the secondary response that reached its peak faster, day 5 versus 15, but it was weaker. There was a small share of clonotypes that showed up in both the CD4 and CD8 compartments. A large majority of primary-vaccination clones showed up again after the booster (under 98% CD4, roughly 88% CD8).

TCRdb analysed the 5' RACE reads with MiXCR anew, one entry per CDR3 protein. The sample holds 95,000 to 150,000 distinct CDR3 sequences, roughly 9% seen once. Unmatched junction bases numbered 3, after V lost 4 bases and J lost 7 bases. The CDR3 length is 12 residues. Germline V gene sequence: CDR1 SQVTM, CDR2 ANQGSEA. In the case of this clonotype: The antigen is undetermined.

The clonotype originates from a man aged 18-30 years who received the YFV17D yellow fever vaccine. The chain links TRBV29-1 to TRBJ2-2, with 7 positions matching TRBD2. This specimen was CD8+ T cells sorted from PBMCs, taken on the day of the yellow fever booster vaccination. CDR3 loop: CSVASGGGELFF. The CDR3 DNA is TGCAGCGTTGCTAGCGGTGGCGGGGAGCTGTTTTTT.